This passage covers 8 T cell receptor beta chains from one sample sequenced in a study of blood T cells in healthy people across ages. Combining a sample-barcoded 5' primer with a J-beta primer mix, a second PCR ran for roughly 7 to 11 cycles. TCRdb itself ran the 5' RACE reads through MiXCR, one entry per CDR3 protein. Here the sample spans some 1,000,000 distinct CDR3 sequences, 20% to 25% being singletons. This same sample was also part of a study on T cells of mothers and their children.

Sequenced: blood. These receptors were taken from a girl aged 2 to 10 in good health.

A note on this clonotype: A read error may account for a junction end that differs from germline. This rearrangement joins TRBV4-1 to TRBJ2-7; D remains ambiguous. Germline loops: CDR1 MGHRA, CDR2 YSYEKL. The CDR3 extends over 14 amino acids. The CDR3 region is CASRQEDSVLEQYF. The CDR3 nucleotides read TGCGCCAGCAGACAAGAAGACTCGGTCCTCGAGCAGTACTTC.

V is TRBV29-1 and J is TRBJ2-5; either TRBD1 or TRBD2 may supply D (5 bases each). The tail of the sequence fits TRBJ2-7 better, so the J call may be wrong. Germline CDR1 SQVTM, CDR2 ANQGSEA. The CDR3 is made up of 13 amino acids. For the CDR3, the DNA is TGCAGCGTAGGGGACGGGTTCCTCTACGAGCAGTACTTC. Translating gives CSVGDGFLYEQYF.

The rearrangement links TRBV7-8 to TRBJ2-1; 10 bases map to TRBD2. CDR1 and CDR2 (germline): SGHVS, FQNEAQ. The junction had 21 bases not matched to a gene; V was cut back by 5 bases and J by 8 bases. There are 19 residues in the CDR3. The CDR3 DNA is TGTGCCAGCAGCGGAAGCCCCCCACTTCTAGCGGGAGATGCCCATGAGCAGTTCTTC. This encodes CASSGSPPLLAGDAHEQFF.

This sequence joins TRBV29-1 and TRBJ2-5; maybe TRBD2 (6 bases). Germline V gives CDR1 SQVTM, CDR2 ANQGSEA. The V end was cut by 6 bases, the J end by 4 bases, with 15 bases between. The length of the CDR3 is 13 residues. CDR3 amino acids: CSVRGRLRETQYF. Written as DNA, the CDR3 is TGCAGCGTGCGGGGCAGGCTACGAGAGACCCAGTACTTC. The variable domain in full, with the rest retrieved from reference TRBV29-1 and TRBJ2-5, is SAVISQKPSRDICQRGTSLTIQCQVDSQVTMMFWYRQQPGQSLTLIATANQGSEATYESGFVIDKFPISRPNLTFSTLTVSNMSPEDSSIYLCSVRGRLRETQYFGPGTRLLVL.

This clonotype was detected only once. The CDR3 reads CASSTTSAVQETQYF. Here the CDR3 DNA reads TGTGCCAGCAGTACAACTAGCGCCGTCCAAGAGACCCAGTACTTC. The chain is built from TRBV12-3 or TRBV12-4 and TRBJ2-5; the match to TRBD2 covers 7 bases. J was trimmed by 1 base and V by 5 bases; bases with no gene match: 7. This CDR3 has 15 residues.

The rearrangement uses TRBV29-1 and TRBJ2-5, with 12 bases that match TRBD2. The J call is in doubt because the DNA end fits TRBJ2-1 better. The CDR3 contains 17 residues. Germline loops: CDR1 SQVTM, CDR2 ANQGSEA. Written as DNA, the CDR3 is TGCAGCGTTGACCCCTGGACTAGCGGGGAAGTTTACGATGAGCAGTTCTTC. Its protein is CSVDPWTSGEVYDEQFF.

This clonotype was recorded a few times. The chain links TRBV2 to TRBJ1-1; tentative D call: TRBD1 (6 bases). This CDR3 is 12 amino acids long. Germline V lookup: CDR1 SNHLY, CDR2 FYNNEI. V was shortened by 10 bases and J by 4 bases, with 13 bases between the two germline ends. CDR3 sequence reads: CATRGDPTEAFF. CDR3 sequence (DNA): TGTGCCACAAGGGGGGATCCCACTGAAGCTTTCTTT.

The chain links TRBV28 to TRBJ2-5; 7 bases are shared with TRBD1. The V segment lost 6 bases and the J segment 2 bases; nucleotides outside the gene matches: 9. CDR1 and CDR2 from the germline V gene are MDHEN and SYDVKM. The CDR3 consists of 15 residues. CDR3 DNA sequence: TGTGCCAGCAGCTACCCCGGGACAGTTCAAGAGACCCAGTACTTC. Residues: CASSYPGTVQETQYF. The full variable domain, with the rest looked up from reference TRBV28 and TRBJ2-5, is DVKVTQSSRYLVKRTGEKVFLECVQDMDHENMFWYRQDPGLGLRLIYFSYDVKMKEKGDIPEGYSVSREKKERFSLILESASTNQTSMYLCASSYPGTVQETQYFGPGTRLLVL.